These T cell receptor beta chains were read from a single sample in a study of blood T cell repertoires in COVID-19. Clones were read by immunoSEQ multiplex PCR, and TCRdb kept only the in-frame ones, dropping some. The sample consists of about 130,000 clones, about 88% of them appearing once. The sequenced sample was peripheral blood. The receptors come from a woman aged 80 or older with acute or convalescent COVID-19. Each CDR3 is given with its conserved first and last residue. The D gene is left open where the match is weak. Only some rows state a clone size, as once, few, many or a class for expanded clones.

size: .
D: TRBD1
V: TRBV24-1
J: TRBJ1-2
DNA: TGTGCCACCAGTGATCCGGGACAGGGGGTCTATGGCTACACCTTC
CDR3: CATSDPGQGVYGYTF

size: .
D: .
V: TRBV6-5
J: TRBJ2-7
DNA: TGTGCCAGCACCGTGGGACTGCCGGGCTACGAGCAGTACTTC
CDR3: CASTVGLPGYEQYF

size: few
D: TRBD1
V: TRBV27
J: TRBJ1-6
DNA: TGTGCCAGCAGGACCCTGACGACAGGGGGCTTCAATTCACCCCTCCACTTT
CDR3: CASRTLTTGGFNSPLHF

size: .
D: TRBD1
V: TRBV11-2
J: TRBJ1-3
DNA: TGTGCCAGCAGCTTAGCACAGGGGGGAGGAAACACCATATATTTT
CDR3: CASSLAQGGGNTIYF

size: .
D: TRBD1
V: TRBV24-1
J: TRBJ2-3
DNA: TGTGCCACCAGTGAGGCGGGGACAGGGGGCGCAGATACGCAGTATTTT
CDR3: CATSEAGTGGADTQYF

size: .
D: TRBD2
V: TRBV29-1
J: TRBJ2-7
DNA: TGCAGCGTTGAAGAGGTGGCGGGAGACGAGCAGTACTTC
CDR3: CSVEEVAGDEQYF

size: .
D: TRBD2
V: TRBV5-1
J: TRBJ2-3
DNA: TGCGCCAGCAGCTTGGCCCTAGCGGAGAGCACAGATACGCAGTATTTT
CDR3: CASSLALAESTDTQYF

size: .
D: .
V: TRBV21-1
J: TRBJ2-6
DNA: TGTGCCAGCAGAACCCTACCGGGACAGGGTACTGGGGCCAACGTCCTGACTTTC
CDR3: CASRTLPGQGTGANVLTF

size: .
D: .
V: TRBV1
J: TRBJ2-7
DNA: TGCACCAGCAGCCGACGACAGTACGAGCAGTACTTC
CDR3: CTSSRRQYEQYF

size: .
D: TRBD2
V: TRBV19
J: TRBJ2-7
DNA: TGTGCCAGTAGTATAGGACTAGCGGGCTACGAGCAGTACTTC
CDR3: CASSIGLAGYEQYF

size: .
D: .
V: TRBV25-1
J: TRBJ2-7
DNA: TGTGCCAGCAGTGCCTCGAGAAACTACGAGCAGTACTTC
CDR3: CASSASRNYEQYF

size: few
D: TRBD2
V: TRBV6-5
J: TRBJ2-3
DNA: TGTGCCAGCAGGCAATCGGGGGGGATGGATACGCAGTATTTT
CDR3: CASRQSGGMDTQYF

size: .
D: TRBD1
V: TRBV2
J: TRBJ1-5
DNA: TGTGCCAGCAGCGCCGGGACAGCTAATCAGCCCCAGCATTTT
CDR3: CASSAGTANQPQHF

size: .
D: .
V: TRBV28
J: TRBJ1-1
DNA: TGTGCCAGCAGCCTACAAGTTTTGGGCCAGGGTATAGCTTTCTTT
CDR3: CASSLQVLGQGIAFF

size: .
D: .
V: TRBV6-5
J: TRBJ1-5
DNA: TGTGCCAGCAGTCTGGGACATAGCAATCAGCCCCAGCATTTT
CDR3: CASSLGHSNQPQHF

size: once
D: .
V: TRBV28
J: TRBJ1-5
DNA: TGTGCCAGCAGTCCACCTGGGGGGGCAAATCAGCCCCAGCATTTT
CDR3: CASSPPGGANQPQHF

size: once
D: TRBD2
V: TRBV19
J: TRBJ2-3
DNA: TGTGCCAGTAGTATCCTTGGACTAGCAACCTCCACAGATACGCAGTATTTT
CDR3: CASSILGLATSTDTQYF

size: .
D: TRBD1
V: TRBV4-1
J: TRBJ1-4
DNA: TGCGCCAGCAGCCAAAGACAGGGCGGATCTAATGAAAAACTGTTTTTT
CDR3: CASSQRQGGSNEKLFF